This passage covers 22 T cell receptor beta chains from one sample sequenced in a study of shared clonotypes between healthy human individuals. Profiling relied on immunoSEQ multiplex PCR, and the TCRdb table lists in-frame clones only, not all of them. This sample has hundreds of thousands of clones, with roughly 70% found just once. Sequencing was carried out using memory CD4+ T cells sorted from blood. The subset denotes: CD45RA-negative fraction. The source is a young woman in good health.

As regards this clone: This same CDR3 is encoded by further DNA sequences in the sample. The chain has TRBV5-1 and TRBJ2-1; maybe TRBD1 (6 bases). The CDR3 spans 15 residues. Germline values: CDR1 SGHRS, CDR2 YFSETQ. V was trimmed by 4 bases and J by 0 bases, leaving 11 bases between them. The CDR3 is CASSRDTSSYNEQFF. The CDR3 DNA follows: TGCGCCAGCAGCCGGGACACGAGCTCCTACAATGAGCAGTTCTTC.

V gene TRBV6-1 combines with J gene TRBJ2-3, with D tentatively TRBD1 or TRBD2 (6 bases each). The ends were cut back, 4 bases at V and 0 bases at J, with 17 bases in the middle. This CDR3 has 17 residues. Per germline, CDR1 MNHNS and CDR2 SASEGT. In nucleotides, the CDR3 is TGTGCCAGCAGTGGCTCACTAAGGGGGACTAGCACAGATACGCAGTATTTT. It translates to CASSGSLRGTSTDTQYF.

This chain joins TRBV28 and TRBJ2-7; D unclear. CDR3 length: 14 residues. The V end was cut by 8 bases, the J end by 0 bases, with 14 bases between. Germline V CDR1 and CDR2: MDHEN, SYDVKM. The CDR3 here is CASLPSDSSYEQYF. For the CDR3, the DNA is TGTGCCAGCCTCCCCTCGGATAGCTCCTACGAGCAGTACTTC.

The V and J genes are TRBV19 and TRBJ2-2; perhaps TRBD2 as D (5 bases). Germline-derived CDR1 and CDR2 are LNHDA and SQIVND (reference sequence). The CDR3 totals 15 residues. V lost 5 bases and J 13 bases, leaving 23 bases between the germline ends. Here the CDR3 reads CASSATADQSRWLFF. CDR3 nucleotides: TGTGCCAGTAGTGCTACAGCGGACCAGAGTCGGTGGCTGTTTTTT.

The V call is TRBV7-2, the J call TRBJ2-3; a possible D gene is TRBD2 (6 bases). From germline, CDR1 is SGHTA and CDR2 FQGNSA. The CDR3 extends over 15 amino acids. Trimming cost V 1 base and J 4 bases, with 12 bases left between them. Here the CDR3 reads CASSLGGTEPDTQYF. CDR3 DNA: TGTGCCAGCAGCTTAGGCGGGACGGAGCCAGATACGCAGTATTTT.

This clone was picked up one time. This sequence joins TRBV10-1 and TRBJ1-1; D may be TRBD1 (5 bases). The CDR3 totals 15 residues. Germline V gene lookup returns CDR1 WNHNN and CDR2 SYGVQD (reference sequence). The V gene lost 0 bases and the J gene lost 1 base, with 9 bases spanning the gap. The CDR3 DNA is TGCGCCAGCAGTGAGTCAAGGGGATGGAACACTGAAGCTTTCTTT. It is translated as CASSESRGWNTEAFF.

The chain recombines TRBV28 with TRBJ1-6, with D possibly being TRBD1 (6 bases). The length of the CDR3 is 15 residues. Trimming took off 5 bases at V and 6 bases at J, with 14 bases between the two ends. CDR1 and CDR2 from the germline V gene are MDHEN and SYDVKM. CDR3 sequence reads: CASSPTGTPNSPLHF. CDR3 nucleotides: TGTGCCAGCAGTCCAACCGGGACACCTAATTCACCCCTCCACTTT.

The chain carries TRBV11-3 and TRBJ2-3, with 7 bases aligning to TRBD2. Trimming removed 4 bases from V and 2 bases from J; junction bases left unmatched: 6. There are 15 residues in the CDR3. The germline CDR1 and CDR2 sequences are SGHNT and YENEEA. The CDR3 DNA follows: TGTGCCAGCAGCTCCACGGGAGGCCCCACAGATACGCAGTATTTT. This sequence encodes CASSSTGGPTDTQYF. The full variable domain, in which reference TRBV11-3 and TRBJ2-3 provide the parts outside the CDR3, is EAGVVQSPRYKIIEKKQPVAFWCNPISGHNTLYWYLQNLGQGPELLIRYENEEAVDDSQLPKDRFSAERLKGVDSTLKIQPAELGDSAVYLCASSSTGGPTDTQYFGPGTRLTVL.

There are a few counts of this clone. The sample has other DNA sequences that encode this CDR3 too. This sequence joins TRBV5-1 and TRBJ2-1, with 10 bases lining up with TRBD2. The CDR3 totals 15 residues. Germline trimming cut 4 bases from V and 4 bases from J; bases unmatched to any gene: 5. Germline lookup yields CDR1 SGHRS and CDR2 YFSETQ. Here the CDR3 DNA reads TGCGCCAGCAGCGCCTCTAGCGGGAGTTACAATGAGCAGTTCTTC. Translating gives CASSASSGSYNEQFF.

The V gene is TRBV11-2, the J gene TRBJ2-7, with TRBD2 identical over 7 bases. This CDR3 comprises 15 residues. The V gene end was trimmed by 3 bases and the J gene end by 1 base; junction bases not matched to a gene: 6. Germline assignment: CDR1 SGHAT and CDR2 FQNNGV. The CDR3 is CASSFLLAISYEQYF. DNA for the CDR3: TGTGCCAGCAGCTTTCTACTAGCGATTTCCTACGAGCAGTACTTC. The full variable domain, in which reference TRBV11-2 and TRBJ2-7 provide the parts outside the CDR3, is EAGVAQSPRYKIIEKRQSVAFWCNPISGHATLYWYQQILGQGPKLLIQFQNNGVVDDSQLPKDRFSAERLKGVDSTLKIQPAKLEDSAVYLCASSFLLAISYEQYFGPGTRLTVT.

The chain links TRBV27 to TRBJ2-2, with D tentatively TRBD1 or TRBD2 (6 bases each). The V end was cut by 3 bases, the J end by 4 bases, with 12 bases between. Germline V gives CDR1 MNHEY, CDR2 SMNVEV (reference sequence). The CDR3 consists of 15 residues. The DNA of the CDR3 is TGTGCCAGCAGTTTCGAGGGGGGCGGCACCGGGGAGCTGTTTTTT. This codes for CASSFEGGGTGELFF.

This rearrangement joins TRBV7-2 to TRBJ1-5; 10 nucleotides match TRBD1. CDR1 and CDR2 from the germline V gene are SGHTA and FQGNSA. The CDR3 covers 17 residues. Trimming cost V 2 bases and J 2 bases; bases outside gene matches: 6. The CDR3 loop reads CASSLRVGQGGNQPQHF. The CDR3 DNA is TGTGCCAGCAGCTTACGGGTAGGACAGGGGGGCAATCAGCCCCAGCATTTT. Supplemented by reference TRBV7-2 and TRBJ1-5, the full variable domain reads GAGVSQSPSNKVTEKGKDVELRCDPISGHTALYWYRQSLGQGLEFLIYFQGNSAPDKSGLPSDRFSAERTGGSVSTLTIQRTQQEDSAVYLCASSLRVGQGGNQPQHFGDGTRLSIL.

This CDR3 reads CASAKTGKETQYF. CDR3 coding DNA: TGCGCCAGCGCGAAGACAGGGAAAGAGACCCAGTACTTC. This chain links TRBV10-1 with TRBJ2-5, with 7 bases matching TRBD1. Trimming took 8 bases from V and 3 from J; bases not matched to a gene: 6. The CDR3 spans 13 residues. Germline loops: CDR1 WNHNN, CDR2 SYGVQD (reference sequence).

Written as DNA, the CDR3 is TGTGCCAGCAGTTTAGGGACAGGAATTTTTGAAGCTTTCTTT. It codes for CASSLGTGIFEAFF. The V gene is TRBV28, the J gene TRBJ1-1; 8 positions match TRBD1. Losses at the gene ends were 2 bases for V and 7 bases for J; bases not matched to a gene: 6. Germline V gives CDR1 MDHEN, CDR2 SYDVKM. The CDR3 consists of 14 residues.

The chain uses TRBV6-6 and TRBJ1-1, with TRBD1 identical over 11 bases. The CDR3 loop spans 16 amino acids. Trimming cost V 5 bases and J 3 bases; bases outside gene matches: 8. Germline CDR1 MNHNY, CDR2 SVGAGI (reference sequence). In nucleotides, the CDR3 is TGTGCCAGCAGTCCCCTCGGACAGGGGGCTTACACTGAAGCTTTCTTT. It yields the protein CASSPLGQGAYTEAFF.

V and J are TRBV6-4 and TRBJ1-1; the D is unclear. From germline, CDR1 is MRHNA and CDR2 SNTAGT. The CDR3 has 13 amino acids. The ends were cut back, 5 bases at V and 0 bases at J, with 7 bases in the middle. The CDR3 nucleotides read TGTGCCAGCAGTTTGAGGATGAACACTGAAGCTTTCTTT. Protein: CASSLRMNTEAFF.

This chain uses TRBV2 with TRBJ2-2; 13 bases line up with TRBD2. CDR1 and CDR2 (germline): SNHLY, FYNNEI. There are 15 residues in the CDR3. With 4 bases clipped from V and 7 bases from J, the junction kept 3 bases outside the gene matches. The CDR3 nucleotides read TGTGCCAGCAGTGGGGGACTAGCGGGACTCGGGGAGCTGTTTTTT. Its protein product is CASSGGLAGLGELFF.

The chain links TRBV15 to TRBJ2-7, with TRBD2 matching over 10 bases. J lost 2 bases, V lost 5 bases, and 15 bases had no gene match. CDR1 is LNHNV and CDR2 is YYDKDF in the germline V gene (reference sequence). This CDR3 region has 18 residues. CDR3 residues: CATSEVGRGLAGAYEQYF. CDR3 DNA: TGTGCCACCAGCGAAGTGGGGCGCGGGCTAGCGGGAGCCTACGAGCAGTACTTC.

This chain joins TRBV28 and TRBJ2-7, with 9 nucleotides matching TRBD2. V gave up 6 bases and J gave up 4 bases; unmatched junction bases: 4. CDR3 size: 13 residues. Germline V gene data show CDR1 as MDHEN and CDR2 as SYDVKM. CDR3 in amino acids: CASRLAGPYEQYF. For the CDR3, the DNA is TGTGCCAGCAGGCTAGCGGGGCCATACGAGCAGTACTTC. The full variable domain, its missing parts supplied by reference TRBV28 and TRBJ2-7, is DVKVTQSSRYLVKRTGEKVFLECVQDMDHENMFWYRQDPGLGLRLIYFSYDVKMKEKGDIPEGYSVSREKKERFSLILESASTNQTSMYLCASRLAGPYEQYFGPGTRLTVT.

The chain uses TRBV7-2 and TRBJ2-1; TRBD2 is a possible D gene (5 bases). The V end lost 6 bases, the J end lost 10 bases, and 16 bases lay between the germline ends. This CDR3 region has 13 residues. The germline gives CDR1 SGHTA, CDR2 FQGNSA. The CDR3 sequence is CASSSTGVWEQFF. CDR3 DNA sequence: TGTGCCAGCAGTTCGACCGGGGTCTGGGAGCAGTTCTTC.

With respect to this clone: One base separates it from a far larger clone, so it is likely a read error. The same CDR3 is also encoded by other DNA sequences in this sample. The chain employs TRBV5-1 and TRBJ1-2, with D maybe TRBD1 (6 bases). Looked up from germline, CDR1 is SGHRS and CDR2 is YFSETQ. The CDR3 runs 14 residues. The CDR3 region is CASSLELQGYGYTF. The CDR3, as DNA: TGCGCCAGTAGCTTGGAGTTGCAGGGGTATGGCTACACCTTC.

The count of this clone is one. The chain employs TRBV5-1 and TRBJ1-1, with 7 bases lining up with TRBD1. Germline V gene lookup returns CDR1 SGHRS and CDR2 YFSETQ. V lost 4 bases to trimming and J lost 2 bases; unmatched junction nucleotides: 8. The CDR3 contains 15 residues. CDR3 loop: CASSRSTGSNTEAFF. The DNA for the CDR3 is TGCGCCAGCAGCCGGTCGACAGGGAGCAACACTGAAGCTTTCTTT.